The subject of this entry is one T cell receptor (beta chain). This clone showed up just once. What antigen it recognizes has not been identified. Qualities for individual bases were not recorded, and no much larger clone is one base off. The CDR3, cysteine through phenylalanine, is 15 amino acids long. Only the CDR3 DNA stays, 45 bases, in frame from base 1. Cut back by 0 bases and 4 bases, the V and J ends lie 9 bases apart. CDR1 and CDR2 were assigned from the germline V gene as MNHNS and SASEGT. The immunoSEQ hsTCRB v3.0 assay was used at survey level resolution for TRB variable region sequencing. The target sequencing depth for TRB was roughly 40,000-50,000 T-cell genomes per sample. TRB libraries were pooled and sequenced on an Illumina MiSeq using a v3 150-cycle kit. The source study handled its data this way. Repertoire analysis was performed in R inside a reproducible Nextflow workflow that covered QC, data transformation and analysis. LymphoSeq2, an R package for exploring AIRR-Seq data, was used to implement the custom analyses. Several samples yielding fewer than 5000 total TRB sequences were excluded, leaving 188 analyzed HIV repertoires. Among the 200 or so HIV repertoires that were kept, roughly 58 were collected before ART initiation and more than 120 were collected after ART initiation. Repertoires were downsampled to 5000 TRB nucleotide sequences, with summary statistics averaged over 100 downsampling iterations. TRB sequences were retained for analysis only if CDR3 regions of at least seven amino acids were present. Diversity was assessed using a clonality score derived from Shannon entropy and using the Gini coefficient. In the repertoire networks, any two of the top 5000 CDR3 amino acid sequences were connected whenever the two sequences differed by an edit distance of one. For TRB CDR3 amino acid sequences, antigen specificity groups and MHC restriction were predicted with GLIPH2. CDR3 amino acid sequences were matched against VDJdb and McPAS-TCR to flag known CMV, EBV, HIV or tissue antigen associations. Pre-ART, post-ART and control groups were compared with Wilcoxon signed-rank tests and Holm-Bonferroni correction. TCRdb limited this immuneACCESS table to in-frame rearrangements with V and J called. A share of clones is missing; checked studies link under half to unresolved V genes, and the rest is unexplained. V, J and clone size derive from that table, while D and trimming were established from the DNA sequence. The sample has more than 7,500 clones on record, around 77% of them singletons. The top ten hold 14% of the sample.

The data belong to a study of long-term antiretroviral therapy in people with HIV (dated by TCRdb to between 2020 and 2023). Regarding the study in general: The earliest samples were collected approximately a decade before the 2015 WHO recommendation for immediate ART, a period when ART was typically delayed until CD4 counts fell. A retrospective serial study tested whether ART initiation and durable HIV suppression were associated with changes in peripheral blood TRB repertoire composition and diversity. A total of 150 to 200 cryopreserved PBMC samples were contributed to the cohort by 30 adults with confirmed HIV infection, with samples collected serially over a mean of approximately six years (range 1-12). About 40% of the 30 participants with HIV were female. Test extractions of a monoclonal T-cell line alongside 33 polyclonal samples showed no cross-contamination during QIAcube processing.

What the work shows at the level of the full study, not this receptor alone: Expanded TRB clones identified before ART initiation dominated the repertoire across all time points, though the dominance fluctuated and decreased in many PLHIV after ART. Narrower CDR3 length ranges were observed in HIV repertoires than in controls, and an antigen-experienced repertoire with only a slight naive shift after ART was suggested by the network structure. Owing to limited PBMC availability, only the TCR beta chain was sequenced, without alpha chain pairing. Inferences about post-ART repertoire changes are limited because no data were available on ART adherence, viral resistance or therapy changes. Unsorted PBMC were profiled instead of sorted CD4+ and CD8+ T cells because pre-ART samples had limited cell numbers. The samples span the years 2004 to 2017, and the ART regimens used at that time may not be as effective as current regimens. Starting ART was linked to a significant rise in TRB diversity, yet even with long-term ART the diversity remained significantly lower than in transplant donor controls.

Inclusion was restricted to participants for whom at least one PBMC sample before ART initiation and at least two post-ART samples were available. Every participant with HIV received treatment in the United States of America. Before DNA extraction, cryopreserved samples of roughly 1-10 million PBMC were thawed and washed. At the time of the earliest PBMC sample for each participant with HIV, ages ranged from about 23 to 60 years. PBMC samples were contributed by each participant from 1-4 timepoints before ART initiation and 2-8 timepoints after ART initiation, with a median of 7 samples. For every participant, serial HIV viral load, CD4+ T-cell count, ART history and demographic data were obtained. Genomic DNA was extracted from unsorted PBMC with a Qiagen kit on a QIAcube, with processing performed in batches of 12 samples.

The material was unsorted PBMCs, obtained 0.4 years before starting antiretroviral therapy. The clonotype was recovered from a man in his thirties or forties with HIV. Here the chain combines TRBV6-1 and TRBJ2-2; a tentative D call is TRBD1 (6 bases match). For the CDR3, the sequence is CASSEALGGTGELFF. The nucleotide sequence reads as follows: TGTGCCAGCAGTGAAGCGCTAGGGGGCACCGGGGAGCTGTTTTTT.